These T cell receptor beta chains were read from a single sample in a study of blood T cell repertoires in COVID-19. Method: immunoSEQ multiplex PCR; TCRdb's copy keeps in-frame clones and lacks some. Of about 250,000 clones in the sample, over 75% were seen once. Sequenced: peripheral blood. The source of these receptors is a human donor with COVID-19, enrolled during active disease. The donor label of this sample is uncertain. The CDR3 runs from the conserved cysteine through the conserved F or W. D genes are given only for firm matches. Where a row states a size, it is once, few, many or the class of an expanded clone; other rows omit it.

clone_size	d_call	cdr3_length	v_call	j_call	cdr3_aa	cdr3_nt
.	TRBD2	14	TRBV7-6	TRBJ2-3	CASSRGAGVDTQYF	TGTGCCAGCAGCCGAGGGGCGGGAGTGGATACGCAGTATTTT
.	.	15	TRBV6-5	TRBJ2-2	CASSYRLAYTGELFF	TGTGCCAGCAGTTACAGGCTAGCGTACACCGGGGAGCTGTTTTTT
.	.	17	TRBV30	TRBJ1-6	CAWSRGGRASYNSPLHF	TGTGCCTGGAGTAGGGGGGGCAGGGCGTCCTATAATTCACCCCTCCACTTT
.	.	12	TRBV29-1	TRBJ2-1	CSVDEAGYEQFF	TGCAGCGTTGACGAGGCAGGGTATGAGCAGTTCTTC
.	.	14	TRBV19	TRBJ2-2	CASRTGTNTGELFF	TGTGCCAGTAGGACAGGCACGAACACCGGGGAGCTGTTTTTT
.	.	14	TRBV7-7	TRBJ2-7	CGNGGGGPSYEQYF	TGTGGGAACGGGGGCGGGGGACCCTCCTACGAGCAGTACTTC
.	.	15	TRBV9	TRBJ2-2	CASSVSDTGTGELFF	TGTGCCAGCAGCGTATCCGATACAGGGACCGGGGAGCTGTTTTTT
.	TRBD1	15	TRBV7-3	TRBJ1-2	CASSHGPGQKYGYTF	TGTGCCAGCAGCCACGGACCGGGACAGAAATATGGCTACACCTTC
.	.	15	TRBV7-9	TRBJ2-2	CASSLALGSVGELFF	TGTGCCAGCAGCTTAGCGCTGGGGAGTGTCGGGGAGCTGTTTTTT
.	.	15	TRBV28	TRBJ1-4	CASTQIGWAHEKLFF	TGTGCCAGCACCCAGATCGGATGGGCTCATGAAAAACTGTTTTTT
.	.	13	TRBV24-1	TRBJ1-1	CATSSRRNTEAFF	TGTGCCACCAGTTCTAGGAGGAACACTGAAGCTTTCTTT
.	.	17	TRBV5-6	TRBJ1-4	CASSLVSRRANNEKLFF	TGTGCCAGCAGCTTGGTTTCCCGGAGGGCGAATAATGAAAAACTGTTTTTT
.	TRBD1	15	TRBV28	TRBJ1-2	CASSLVDRGQYGYTF	TGTGCCAGCAGTTTGGTGGACAGGGGGCAATATGGCTACACCTTC
.	.	11	TRBV30	TRBJ1-5	CAWSRGQPQHF	TGTGCCTGGAGTAGGGGTCAGCCCCAGCATTTT
once	.	11	TRBV19	TRBJ1-3	CASSLGNTIYF	TGTGCCAGTAGCCTTGGAAACACCATATATTTT
few	.	13	TRBV6-5	TRBJ1-1	CASSPNLNTEAFF	TGTGCCAGCAGTCCTAACCTGAACACTGAAGCTTTCTTT
.	TRBD1	17	TRBV10-3	TRBJ1-1	CAISELKDRGRVSEAFF	TGTGCCATCAGTGAGCTAAAGGACAGGGGGCGCGTCTCTGAAGCTTTCTTT
.	.	17	TRBV4-1	TRBJ1-4	CASSQDTGGNSNEKLFF	TGCGCCAGCAGCCAAGATACGGGGGGCAATTCTAATGAAAAACTGTTTTTT
.	TRBD1	14	TRBV5-4	TRBJ2-7	CASRTGGSSYEQYF	TGTGCCAGCAGAACAGGGGGGTCATCCTACGAGCAGTACTTC
.	.	13	TRBV5-6	TRBJ2-1	CASSFGSRNEQFF	TGTGCCAGCAGCTTCGGGTCGCGCAATGAGCAGTTCTTC
few	.	13	TRBV6-6	TRBJ2-7	CASMGGGSYEQYF	TGTGCCAGCATGGGGGGTGGTAGCTACGAGCAGTACTTC
.	.	13	TRBV5-1	TRBJ2-1	CASSLGNTGFLFF	TGCGCCAGCAGCTTGGGGAACACGGGATTTCTGTTCTTC
.	.	16	TRBV7-2	TRBJ2-3	CASSLVGGASTDTQYF	TGTGCCAGCAGCTTAGTAGGGGGTGCTAGCACAGATACGCAGTATTTT
.	.	18	TRBV9	TRBJ2-1	CASSAFYPGSPSYNEQFF	TGTGCCAGCAGCGCTTTTTACCCAGGGTCGCCATCCTACAATGAGCAGTTCTTC
.	.	14	TRBV27	TRBJ1-1	CASSSPGRESGAFF	TGTGCCAGCAGTTCCCCAGGCAGGGAAAGTGGAGCTTTCTTT
.	.	15	TRBV9	TRBJ2-3	CASSVQGSFTDTQYF	TGTGCCAGCAGCGTACAGGGTTCCTTCACAGATACGCAGTATTTT
.	TRBD1	17	TRBV18	TRBJ2-1	CASSPLRDSLSGHEQFF	TGTGCCAGCTCACCGCTCCGGGACAGCCTCTCGGGGCATGAGCAGTTCTTC
.	TRBD1	14	TRBV28	TRBJ1-2	CASSLLRTGDGYTF	TGTGCCAGCAGTTTGTTGAGGACAGGGGATGGCTACACCTTC